This TCR beta chain stems from a study of type 1 regulatory T cells. Turning to the study itself: This in vitro CD4 product, T-allo10, is enriched for Tr1 cells and alloantigen-specific.

Germline V gene lookup returns CDR1 MNHEY and CDR2 SMNVEV (reference sequence). This CDR3 has 17 residues. As to this clonotype: The junction departs from the called germline gene at one end, perhaps through a read error.

TCRdb re-derived calls from the reads in MiXCR, one entry per CDR3 protein. The sample shows approximately 90,000 distinct CDR3 sequences, roughly a third of them seen only once. The clonotype was recovered from a human donor in good health. The chain couples TRBV27 to TRBJ2-2; D perhaps matches TRBD2 (5 bases). Source material: CD4+ T cells, either the whole sample or a sorted fraction (not recorded which). CDR3 protein: CASSLLWQVLNTGKLFF. The CDR3 region has the DNA TGTGCCAGCAGTTTATTATGGCAGGTGCTGAACACCGGGAAGCTGTTTTTT.